The text below deals with one TCR beta chain. The sample holds a few counts of this clonotype. This receptor's antigen is unknown. Base qualities are missing; no much larger clone stands one base away. This specimen comes from a study of Graves' ophthalmopathy and Graves' hyperthyroidism (dated by TCRdb to between 2017 and 2018). At the level of the whole study: Stable hyperthyroidism was defined as no progression to ophthalmopathy within 18 months of follow-up. T-cell repertoires of thyroid tissue and blood were compared in 5 or 6 hyperthyroidism patients. To explore V-J signatures distinguishing ophthalmopathy from hyperthyroidism, a discovery set of about 99 patients (roughly 45 ophthalmopathy, roughly 55 stable hyperthyroidism) was enrolled. To tell Graves' ophthalmopathy apart from Graves' hyperthyroidism, and to predict which patients would progress to ophthalmopathy, the study relied on TCR beta repertoire signatures. Once sampling was done, hyperthyroidism patients were given methimazole at a starting dose of 30 mg daily, while ophthalmopathy patients were given high-dose intravenous methylprednisolone. In total, 135 blood samples were TCR-sequenced: approximately 42 ophthalmopathy, some 80 hyperthyroidism and some 17 hyperthyroidism-to-ophthalmopathy patients. An independent validation cohort comprised 18 hyperthyroidism patients and 15 to 17 patients who later progressed from hyperthyroidism to ophthalmopathy. Overall study outcomes, separate from this receptor: Sample size was not statistically predetermined, and group allocation was not concealed from the investigators. In validation, the model predicted ophthalmopathy progression with 55% to 71% sensitivity and approximately 78% specificity; some 13 predicted patients were CT-confirmed with GO in a median of 6.5 months. In cross-validation, the 13-signature model distinguished ophthalmopathy from stable hyperthyroidism with 85% to 90% sensitivity and 81.08% specificity, and in the test set the corresponding values were roughly 80% and 76%. Most of the expanded thyroid clonotypes with a frequency above 0.001 were also detected in blood, and it was suggested that the thyroid immune response may be reflected by blood repertoires.

Hyperthyroidism patients were newly diagnosed, with disease duration under 2 months, and aged 18 to 65 years. Patients were excluded if they had other autoimmune diseases, uncontrolled infections, pregnancy or lactation. Clinical symptoms, serum thyroxine, TRAb, thyroid ultrasound and orbital computed tomography were used for diagnosis. Total RNA was extracted using Trizol reagent, and RNA quality was checked on an Agilent 2100 Bioanalyzer. For repertoire sequencing, TCR beta CDR3 regions were amplified from RNA transcripts. The first round of RT-PCR was done with HTBI primers and the Qiagen OneStep RT-PCR kit, and was followed by a second round of multiplex PCR, then size selection and purification. Libraries were sequenced on an Illumina HiSeq2000 using paired-end 100 bp reads. As for the authors' bioinformatics: SOAPnuke was used to process the reads, throwing out any read that had adapters, had uncalled bases, had a mean Phred below 15, or lacked an exact constant-primer or identifier match. High-quality paired reads were merged with COPE v1.2.5. Clonotypes were defined as unique nucleotide sequences and were aligned to IMGT TRB V, D and J references using MiTCR v1.1. The analysis was limited to V-J combinations with a frequency above 0.0001, which together covered more than 98% of repertoires. A TCR clonal expansion and chaos score per V-J combination was defined as the ratio of F50 clonal expansion to chaos observed in the TCRdist matrix. Welch's t-statistics and random forest were used to narrow the features down to around twelve V-J combinations, which were then fed into a naive Bayes classifier. The similarity between thyroid and blood repertoires was quantified using the Morisita-Horn index. The public reads were quality trimmed at Q25 with fastp and then assembled into clones with MiXCR by TCRdb, keeping productive beta chains. When rows share a CDR3 protein, they turn into one entry using the most common DNA and genes. The V and J calls, along with clone size, are taken from TCRdb and not from the paper's own processing. This sample is represented by around 1,200,000 distinct CDR3 sequences; about two fifths of them were singletons. The ten largest clones capture around 10% of the sample.

The sample comprised peripheral blood or thyroid tissue (not recorded which). This receptor was obtained from an adult man with Graves' hyperthyroidism.

This receptor carries the CDR3 CASTQSGGASGYTF. The nucleotide sequence reads as follows: TGTGCCAGCACCCAGAGCGGGGGGGCCTCTGGCTACACCTTC. The rearrangement combines TRBV10-3 with TRBJ1-2; TRBD1 is possibly the D segment (6 matching bases). Trimming costs V 10 bases and J 7 bases, and their ends lie 22 bases apart. In the germline V gene, CDR1 corresponds to ENHRY and CDR2 to SYGVKD. The CDR3 goes from the cysteine to the phenylalanine over 14 residues. The DNA shown is the 42-base CDR3, in frame from base 1.